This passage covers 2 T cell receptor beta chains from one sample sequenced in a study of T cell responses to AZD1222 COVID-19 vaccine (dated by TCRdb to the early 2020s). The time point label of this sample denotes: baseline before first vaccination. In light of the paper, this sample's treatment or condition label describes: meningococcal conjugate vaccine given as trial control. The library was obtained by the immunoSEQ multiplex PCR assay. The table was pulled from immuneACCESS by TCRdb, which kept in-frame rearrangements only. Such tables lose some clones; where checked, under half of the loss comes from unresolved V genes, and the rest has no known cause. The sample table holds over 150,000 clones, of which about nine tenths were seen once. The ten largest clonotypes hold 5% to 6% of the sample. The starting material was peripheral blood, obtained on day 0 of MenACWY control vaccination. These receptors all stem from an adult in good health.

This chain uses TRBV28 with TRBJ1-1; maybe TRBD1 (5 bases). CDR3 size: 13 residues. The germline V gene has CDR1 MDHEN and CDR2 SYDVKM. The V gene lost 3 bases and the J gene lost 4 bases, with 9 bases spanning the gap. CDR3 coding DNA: TGTGCCAGCAGTTTGGGGCAGTTCACTGAAGCTTTCTTT. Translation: CASSLGQFTEAFF.

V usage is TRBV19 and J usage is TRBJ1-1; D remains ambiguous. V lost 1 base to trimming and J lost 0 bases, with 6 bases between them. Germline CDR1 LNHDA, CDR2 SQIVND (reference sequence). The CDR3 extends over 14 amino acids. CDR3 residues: CASSIGTLNTEAFF. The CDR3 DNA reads TGTGCCAGTAGTATAGGAACCTTGAACACTGAAGCTTTCTTT.